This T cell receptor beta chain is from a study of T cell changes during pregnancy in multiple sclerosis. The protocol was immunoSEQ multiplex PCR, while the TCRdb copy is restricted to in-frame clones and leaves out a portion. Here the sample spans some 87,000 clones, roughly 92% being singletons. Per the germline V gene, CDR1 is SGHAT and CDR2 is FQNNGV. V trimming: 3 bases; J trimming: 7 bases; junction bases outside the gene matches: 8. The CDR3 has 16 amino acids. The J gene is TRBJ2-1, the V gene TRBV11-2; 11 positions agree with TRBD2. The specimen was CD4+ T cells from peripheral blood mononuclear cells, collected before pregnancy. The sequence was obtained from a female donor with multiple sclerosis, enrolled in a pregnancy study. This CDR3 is CASSLTSGIGINEQFF. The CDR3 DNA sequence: TGTGCCAGCAGCTTGACTAGCGGGATAGGTATAAATGAGCAGTTCTTC. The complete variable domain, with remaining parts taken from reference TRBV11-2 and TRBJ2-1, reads EAGVAQSPRYKIIEKRQSVAFWCNPISGHATLYWYQQILGQGPKLLIQFQNNGVVDDSQLPKDRFSAERLKGVDSTLKIQPAKLEDSAVYLCASSLTSGIGINEQFFGPGTRLTVL.